Below are 19 T cell receptor beta chains sequenced from a single sample in a study of blood T cell repertoires in COVID-19. Measured with immunoSEQ multiplex PCR; TCRdb has only the in-frame clones, and not every one. The sample gives some 34,000 clones, around 85% of which show up once; about 7% is in the top ten. Sequencing used peripheral blood. These receptors all come from a human donor in a cohort sampled during active COVID-19.

The rearrangement links TRBV6-5 to TRBJ1-2, with D maybe TRBD1 (6 bases). The CDR3 has 15 residues. V dropped 7 bases and J dropped 4 bases, with 19 bases sitting between them. Germline CDR1 and CDR2: MNHEY and SVGAGI. CDR3 sequence: CASTLRQDSVYGYTF. The CDR3 coding sequence is TGTGCCAGCACCCTACGGCAGGACAGTGTCTATGGCTACACCTTC.

The genes are TRBV10-3 and TRBJ2-2; TRBD2 agrees at 8 bases. The CDR3 is made up of 13 amino acids. The germline V gene encodes CDR1 ENHRY and CDR2 SYGVKD. The ends lost 10 bases at V and 3 bases at J; junction bases unmatched: 4. CDR3 in DNA: TGTGCCACCGATAGCGGGGACACCGGGGAGCTGTTTTTT. Encoded protein: CATDSGDTGELFF.

The chain is built from TRBV30 and TRBJ2-1; 10 bases are a match to TRBD2. The CDR3 runs to 15 residues. In germline, CDR1 is GTSNPN, CDR2 SVGIG (reference sequence). V lost 3 bases to trimming and J lost 8 bases; unmatched junction nucleotides: 10. Here the CDR3 DNA reads TGTGCCTGGAGGGTGGTCCTAGCGGGGGACGATGAGCAGTTCTTC. As protein: CAWRVVLAGDDEQFF.

The chain couples TRBV5-5 to TRBJ2-3; TRBD2 matches 9 bases. Germline CDR1 SGHKS, CDR2 YYEKEE (reference sequence). V was clipped by 4 bases and J by 3 bases; unmatched bases: 6. This CDR3 contains 15 residues. The CDR3 sequence: CASSRTSVGTDTQYF. The CDR3 region has the DNA TGTGCCAGCAGCCGGACTAGCGTTGGAACAGATACGCAGTATTTT.

The gene calls are TRBV5-1 and TRBJ2-7, with D uncertain. In germline, CDR1 is SGHRS, CDR2 YFSETQ. CDR3 size: 17 residues. V shed 0 bases and J shed 2 bases, with 18 bases lying between them. The chain's CDR3 is CASSLAPAQVSTYEQYF. CDR3 in DNA: TGCGCCAGCAGCTTGGCCCCTGCCCAGGTATCGACCTACGAGCAGTACTTC.

The V gene is TRBV24-1, the J gene TRBJ2-1, with TRBD2 matching 7 bases. Germline lookup yields CDR1 KGHDR and CDR2 SFDVKD. The V and J ends lost 3 bases and 8 bases, in that order; junction bases with no gene match: 9. The CDR3 covers 15 residues. The CDR3 loop is CATSDPGAAGYEQFF. The CDR3 DNA is TGTGCCACCAGTGATCCTGGGGCAGCGGGATATGAGCAGTTCTTC.

This sequence joins TRBV25-1 and TRBJ1-2; D not certain. Germline V gene lookup returns CDR1 MGHDK and CDR2 SYGVNS. The CDR3 runs 14 residues. The V end was cut by 3 bases, the J end by 8 bases, with 16 bases between. The CDR3 nucleotides are TGTGCCAGCAGTGAGTGGTCGGGGATGGGAGGCTACACCTTC. Amino acid sequence: CASSEWSGMGGYTF.

This rearrangement joins TRBV27 to TRBJ1-1; D possibly corresponds to TRBD1 (6 bases). V was shortened by 2 bases and J by 0 bases, with 7 bases between the two germline ends. This CDR3 has 14 amino acids. In germline, CDR1 is MNHEY, CDR2 SMNVEV (reference sequence). This CDR3 is CASSLRDMNTEAFF. The CDR3 region has the DNA TGTGCCAGCAGTTTAAGGGACATGAACACTGAAGCTTTCTTT.

The rearrangement joins TRBV5-4 to TRBJ2-1, with unresolved D. Germline V gene data show CDR1 as SGHNT and CDR2 as YYREEE (reference sequence). The CDR3 runs to 13 residues. Between the trimmed V and J ends, which lost 0 bases and 9 bases, there was a span of 10 bases. CDR3 sequence reads: CASSLGGFGEQFF. The DNA for the CDR3 is TGTGCCAGCAGCTTGGGAGGATTCGGTGAGCAGTTCTTC.

V gene TRBV19 combines with J gene TRBJ1-5; 7 bases align to TRBD1. The CDR3 runs to 16 residues. V lost 4 bases and J lost 0; bases outside the gene matches: 6. Germline V gene lookup returns CDR1 LNHDA and CDR2 SQIVND (reference sequence). The DNA for the CDR3 is TGTGCCAGTAGTACGAATAACAGGGGTAGCAATCAGCCCCAGCATTTT. It is translated as CASSTNNRGSNQPQHF.

V usage is TRBV5-8 and J usage is TRBJ2-7; maybe TRBD2 (6 bases). This CDR3 contains 14 residues. Trimming removed 4 bases at V and 4 bases at J, with 15 bases between. Germline values: CDR1 SGHTS, CDR2 YDEGEE. The CDR3 protein is CASSLRGRPYEQYF. The CDR3 DNA is TGTGCCAGCAGCCTCCGGGGGAGGCCTTACGAGCAGTACTTC.

This chain connects TRBV9 to TRBJ2-5; TRBD2 is a possible D gene (5 bases). This CDR3 region has 15 residues. V dropped 0 bases and J dropped 6 bases, with 15 bases sitting between them. Germline V gene lookup returns CDR1 SGDLS and CDR2 YYNGEE. The CDR3 here is CASSVGTGSGKTQYF. CDR3 coding DNA: TGTGCCAGCAGCGTAGGGACTGGGAGTGGGAAGACCCAGTACTTC. Looking up the rest from reference TRBV9 and TRBJ2-5 gives the full variable domain: DSGVTQTPKHLITATGQRVTLRCSPRSGDLSVYWYQQSLDQGLQFLIQYYNGEERAKGNILERFSAQQFPDLHSELNLSSLELGDSALYFCASSVGTGSGKTQYFGPGTRLLVL.

This clone appeared once. CDR3 bases: TGTGCAAGTCGCTTAAGGGGACTGTTTAATGAAAAACTGTTTTTT. It translates to CASRLRGLFNEKLFF. The rearrangement uses TRBV12-2 and TRBJ1-4. TRBV12-2 is labeled a pseudogene. The CDR3 length is 15 residues.

The chain carries TRBV19 and TRBJ2-3; TRBD2 matches at 14 bases. Germline assignment: CDR1 LNHDA and CDR2 SQIVND (reference sequence). After removal of 4 bases from V and 7 bases from J, the junction contained 13 bases not matched to a gene. The CDR3 extends over 18 amino acids. DNA for the CDR3: TGTGCCAGTAGTACCTTAGGACTAGCGGGAGGCACCGGGAATACGCAGTATTTT. Protein sequence: CASSTLGLAGGTGNTQYF.

The chain has TRBV29-1 and TRBJ2-5, with a weak D call TRBD1 (5 bases). This CDR3 is built from 13 residues. Trimming took 7 bases from V and 5 from J, leaving 17 bases between them. Germline V lookup: CDR1 SQVTM, CDR2 ANQGSEA. CDR3 DNA: TGCAGCGCCCCACAGGTTTCGGAGGAGACCCAGTACTTC. It translates to CSAPQVSEETQYF. The full variable domain, completed using reference TRBV29-1 and TRBJ2-5, is SAVISQKPSRDICQRGTSLTIQCQVDSQVTMMFWYRQQPGQSLTLIATANQGSEATYESGFVIDKFPISRPNLTFSTLTVSNMSPEDSSIYLCSAPQVSEETQYFGPGTRLLVL.

The V gene is TRBV3-1 (or the pseudogene TRBV3-2), the J gene TRBJ2-7; D not certain. Germline V gene lookup returns CDR1 LGHDT and CDR2 YNNKEL (reference sequence). V was pared by 4 bases and J by 1 base, with 8 bases between. The CDR3 runs to 13 residues. This chain's CDR3 is CASSPPDSYEQYF. In DNA form, the CDR3 reads TGTGCCAGCAGCCCCCCAGATTCCTACGAGCAGTACTTC.

The chain is built from TRBV5-1 and TRBJ1-1; D gene uncertain. This CDR3 spans 16 amino acids. Germline assignment: CDR1 SGHRS and CDR2 YFSETQ. Trimming stripped 4 bases from V and 3 bases from J, with 19 bases between. Here the CDR3 DNA reads TGCGCCAGCAGCGGGAGCAGCCTCCCAGAGGACACTGAAGCTTTCTTT. Translated: CASSGSSLPEDTEAFF.

This chain connects TRBV5-1 to TRBJ2-3, with TRBD2 identical over 8 bases. This CDR3 region has 16 residues. V shed 1 base, J shed 0 bases, and the junction held 4 bases outside the gene matches. Germline V lookup: CDR1 SGHRS, CDR2 YFSETQ. The CDR3 DNA reads as TGCGCCAGCAGCTTGACCTTAGCGGGGAGCACAGATACGCAGTATTTT. This sequence encodes CASSLTLAGSTDTQYF.

The chain is built from TRBV2 and TRBJ2-6; TRBD1 might be the D (6 bases). The ends were cut back, 6 bases at V and 0 bases at J, with 9 bases in the middle. The CDR3 totals 15 residues. The germline V gene encodes CDR1 SNHLY and CDR2 FYNNEI. The CDR3 sequence: CASRRQVSGANVLTF. The CDR3 coding sequence is TGTGCCAGCAGGAGACAGGTCTCTGGGGCCAACGTCCTGACTTTC.